This T cell receptor beta chain is from a study of OX40 agonist ivuxolimab in advanced cancers. Study information: The group had a mean age of about 60 years, ranged from roughly 20 to 79, and was 80% to 85% male. General observations from the study: Circulating CD4+ and CD8+ T cells showed clonal expansion by week 6 at 0.1 to 3.0 mg/kg. In general, CD8+ T cells held more expanded clones than CD4+ did, on average.

This table comes from immunoSEQ multiplex PCR, and its TCRdb copy is limited to in-frame clones, with some not included. The sample shows about 13,000 clones, approximately 87% of them seen only once. CDR1 is MNHGY, CDR2 SVAAGI, per germline. J was trimmed by 2 bases and V by 3 bases; bases with no gene match: 4. This CDR3 comprises 14 residues. On this clone: Its target is not known.

The TCR sequence derives from an adult with an advanced solid tumor such as melanoma, head and neck, liver or kidney cancer. Sequenced material: CD4+ or CD8+ T cells sorted from blood, taken in a trial of the OX40 agonist ivuxolimab. V is TRBV6-9 and J is TRBJ2-7; 7 bases match TRBD1. This CDR3 reads CASSYLTGPYEQYF. CDR3 nucleotides: TGTGCCAGCAGTTACCTGACAGGGCCCTACGAGCAGTACTTC.